Following are 16 T cell receptor beta chains from one sample sequenced in a study of T cells after yellow fever vaccination (dated by TCRdb to between 2018 and 2021). What this sample's treatment or condition label stands for: live attenuated yellow fever vaccine strain. Preparation of the library involved 5' RACE. TCRdb lists the instrument as Illumina HiSeq 2500. Starting from the raw public reads, TCRdb applied fastp trimming at Q25, assembled clones with MiXCR and retained in-frame beta chains. Rows are combined by CDR3 protein, so each entry shows the most common genes and DNA. Present in this sample are under 600,000 distinct CDR3 sequences, 21% of which were seen just once. The biggest ten clones account for about 16% of the sample. Material: PBMCs, obtained roughly 20 days after the first yellow fever vaccination. These receptors came from a man aged 18 to 35 who received the YFV17D yellow fever vaccine.

V is TRBV20-1 and J is TRBJ2-1; 7 positions agree with TRBD2. Germline V gives CDR1 DFQATT, CDR2 SNEGSKA (reference sequence). V was clipped by 6 bases and J by 10 bases; unmatched bases: 21. The CDR3 is 16 amino acids. CDR3 sequence reads: CSAAASPQRGPAEQFF. CDR3 DNA sequence: TGCAGTGCGGCGGCGTCCCCTCAGCGGGGCCCCGCCGAGCAGTTCTTC.

This clonotype was detected many times. The chain links TRBV20-1 to TRBJ1-5; D is ambiguous. Per the germline V gene, CDR1 is DFQATT and CDR2 is SNEGSKA (reference sequence). The CDR3 covers 12 residues. Trimming pared 5 bases from V and 4 bases from J, leaving 9 bases between. CDR3 amino acids: CSAVSGNQPQHF. Here the CDR3 DNA reads TGCAGTGCTGTTTCCGGGAATCAGCCCCAGCATTTT.

The chain couples TRBV20-1 to TRBJ2-7; a weak D match, TRBD1 (6 bases). This CDR3 spans 14 amino acids. V shed 0 bases and J shed 3 bases, with 12 bases lying between them. Germline-derived CDR1 and CDR2 are DFQATT and SNEGSKA (reference sequence). CDR3 coding DNA: TGCAGTGCTAGAGATGGGACACAACTCTACGAGCAGTACGTC. Residues: CSARDGTQLYEQYV.

The V call is TRBV5-5, the J call TRBJ2-7, with D possibly matching TRBD1 (6 bases). The V gene's germline CDR1 is SGHKS and CDR2 YYEKEE (reference sequence). With 2 bases removed from V and 7 bases from J, the gap between germline ends came to 22 bases. This CDR3 spans 16 amino acids. Here the CDR3 DNA reads TGTGCCAGCAGCTTTGGTACAGGGACCTTCAGGAGGGAGCAGTACTTC. Its translation is CASSFGTGTFRREQYF. The full variable domain, its missing parts supplied by reference TRBV5-5 and TRBJ2-7, is DAGVTQSPTHLIKTRGQQVTLRCSPISGHKSVSWYQQVLGQGPQFIFQYYEKEERGRGNFPDRFSARQFPNYSSELNVNALLLGDSALYLCASSFGTGTFRREQYFGPGTRLTVT.

The V gene is TRBV5-4, the J gene TRBJ2-5; 11 bases are shared with TRBD2. Germline loops: CDR1 SGHNT, CDR2 YYREEE (reference sequence). The CDR3 is made up of 15 amino acids. Losses at the gene ends were 4 bases for V and 5 bases for J; bases not matched to a gene: 7. CDR3 in amino acids: CASSKGTSGGETQYF. CDR3 in DNA: TGTGCCAGCAGCAAAGGGACTAGCGGTGGGGAGACCCAGTACTTC.

This clonotype was detected a few times. The chain uses TRBV7-9 and TRBJ2-3, with D hard to call. This CDR3 is built from 14 residues. V lost 2 bases and J 5 bases, leaving 11 bases between the germline ends. CDR1 SEHNR and CDR2 FQNEAQ come from the germline V gene (reference sequence). CDR3 in DNA: TGTGCCAGCAGCTTAACCAGGACGGGAGATACGCAGTATTTT. As protein: CASSLTRTGDTQYF.

This clonotype was detected only a few times. J is TRBJ2-7 and V is TRBV23-1; D ambiguous. TRBV23-1 is reported as an ORF; its role is uncertain. CDR3 length: 13 residues. Trimming took off 0 bases at V and 4 bases at J, with 7 bases between the two ends. CDR3 sequence: CASSQSSGYEQYV. The CDR3 DNA follows: TGCGCCAGCAGTCAATCTTCCGGGTACGAGCAGTACGTC.

This clonotype was seen a few times. V usage is TRBV7-2 and J usage is TRBJ1-5; TRBD1 is a possible D gene (6 bases). The CDR3 contains 15 residues. V was shortened by 5 bases and J by 14 bases, with 25 bases between the two germline ends. Germline V lookup: CDR1 SGHTA, CDR2 FQGNSA. The CDR3 loop reads CASSPTGGFPRSEHF. In DNA, the CDR3 is TGTGCCAGCAGCCCTACTGGGGGCTTTCCCCGTTCAGAGCATTTT.

This clonotype was detected ten times or more. The CDR3 is CAISERQGRTDTQYF. DNA of the CDR3: TGTGCCATCAGTGAGAGACAGGGGAGGACAGATACGCAGTATTTT. The chain couples TRBV10-3 to TRBJ2-3, with 8 bases aligning to TRBD1. With V trimmed by 2 bases and J by 3 bases, 4 bases remained unmatched. Germline V gene data show CDR1 as ENHRY and CDR2 as SYGVKD. There are 15 residues in the CDR3.

This clonotype was observed many times. The chain employs TRBV5-1 and TRBJ2-7; tentatively, D is TRBD1 (5 bases). This CDR3 has 12 residues. Per germline, CDR1 SGHRS and CDR2 YFSETQ. Trimming shortened V by 5 bases and J by 4 bases, and 10 bases separated the two germline ends. CDR3 sequence (DNA): TGCGCCAGCAGGGACATGAATTACGAGCAGTACTTC. This translates into CASRDMNYEQYF.

The chain carries TRBV29-1 and TRBJ2-3, with no clear D. Trimming pared 6 bases from V and 0 bases from J, leaving 10 bases between. The CDR3 has 13 residues. Germline V gene sequence: CDR1 SQVTM, CDR2 ANQGSEA. The CDR3 nucleotides are TGCAGCGTATTTGGTTCGAGCACAGATACGCAGTATTTT. It translates to CSVFGSSTDTQYF.

A few counts support this clonotype. This chain connects TRBV6-2 or TRBV6-3 to TRBJ2-7; 11 bases are shared with TRBD2. This CDR3 has 15 amino acids. Germline CDR1 reads MNHEY; CDR2 reads SVGEGT. J lost 3 bases, V lost 5 bases, and 6 bases had no gene match. DNA for the CDR3: TGTGCCAGCAGTCCTAGCGGGGGGTCGAACTACGAGCAGTACGTC. Translation: CASSPSGGSNYEQYV.

The chain employs TRBV5-6 and TRBJ2-3, with unresolved D. There are 12 residues in the CDR3. Trimming removed 3 bases at V and 4 bases at J, with 6 bases between. The germline CDR1 and CDR2 sequences are SGHDT and YYEEEE. The CDR3, as DNA: TGTGCCAGCAGCTGGGCGTCAGATACGCAGTATTTT. This translates into CASSWASDTQYF.

This rearrangement joins TRBV6-6 to TRBJ1-5; possible D gene TRBD1, 5 bases. Trimming cost V 4 bases and J 7 bases, with 11 bases left between them. This CDR3 region has 13 residues. CDR1 and CDR2 (germline): MNHNY, SVGAGI (reference sequence). The CDR3 DNA sequence: TGTGCCAGCAGTTCCGAGACAGTCCAGCCCCAGCATTTT. It specifies CASSSETVQPQHF.

This clonotype has at least ten counts. This chain joins TRBV5-6 and TRBJ2-7, with D unclear. Trimming took 1 base from V and 5 from J, leaving 4 bases between them. The CDR3 consists of 11 residues. Germline CDR1 is SGHDT and CDR2 is YYEEEE. CDR3 bases: TGTGCCAGCAGCTTGTACCACGAGCAGTACTTC. The encoded protein is CASSLYHEQYF.

CDR3: CASSTQGSYEQYF. DNA of the CDR3: TGTGCCAGCAGCACCCAGGGTTCCTACGAGCAGTACTTC. The rearrangement links TRBV11-2 to TRBJ2-7; D is possibly TRBD1 (5 bases). The ends were cut back, 5 bases at V and 1 base at J, with 9 bases in the middle. Germline V gene sequence: CDR1 SGHAT, CDR2 FQNNGV. The CDR3 is 13 residues long.